Below, 31 T cell receptor beta chains from the same sample are listed, as sequenced in a study of beta chain features in type 1 diabetes. Expressed TCRB transcripts got sequenced, as all isolated RNA was reverse transcribed. Data came from immunoSEQ multiplex PCR; TCRdb stores just in-frame clones and leaves some out. The sample includes a few hundred thousand clones, about 29% of them seen just once. The sample taken for sequencing was naive CD4+ T cells from blood. The origin of the receptors is a young man in good health.

This clone was counted only a few times. CDR3: CAWSGKGAFNEQFF. The CDR3 DNA is TGTGCCTGGAGTGGTAAAGGGGCTTTTAATGAGCAGTTCTTC. The V call is TRBV30, the J call TRBJ2-1; D perhaps matches TRBD1 (5 bases). This CDR3 region has 14 residues. V was clipped by 1 base and J by 7 bases, with 14 bases between them. Per the germline V gene, CDR1 is GTSNPN and CDR2 is SVGIG (reference sequence).

This clone was seen a handful of times. The rearrangement joins TRBV29-1 to TRBJ2-7, with 14 bases that match TRBD2. The CDR3 length is 15 residues. CDR1 is SQVTM, CDR2 ANQGSEA, per germline. V trimming: 3 bases; J trimming: 6 bases; junction bases outside the gene matches: 7. CDR3 nucleotide sequence: TGCAGCGTTGAGGCAGTGACTAGCGGGAGGGCCGAGCAGTACTTC. This codes for CSVEAVTSGRAEQYF.

This sequence joins TRBV9 and TRBJ2-3; TRBD1 matches at 10 bases. Germline CDR1 is SGDLS and CDR2 is YYNGEE. V dropped 2 bases and J dropped 3; count of bases not matched to a gene: 6. This CDR3 region has 16 residues. This CDR3 reads CASSVLGQGITDTQYF. CDR3 DNA: TGTGCCAGCAGCGTTTTGGGACAGGGGATAACAGATACGCAGTATTTT.

This clone turned up a few times. This chain connects TRBV30 to TRBJ2-2, with D maybe TRBD1 (5 bases). Germline CDR1 reads GTSNPN; CDR2 reads SVGIG (reference sequence). This CDR3 contains 15 residues. The V end was cut by 5 bases, the J end by 4 bases, with 17 bases between. The CDR3: CAWAPLGRSTGELFF. The CDR3 nucleotides are TGTGCCTGGGCCCCCCTGGGGCGGAGCACCGGGGAGCTGTTTTTT.

The chain joins TRBV5-1 to TRBJ2-7; D possibly corresponds to TRBD1 (6 bases). Per the germline V gene, CDR1 is SGHRS and CDR2 is YFSETQ. The CDR3 sequence is 14 residues long. The V end was cut by 3 bases, the J end by 1 base, with 11 bases between. CDR3 loop: CASSSLGQSYEQYF. Written as DNA, the CDR3 is TGCGCCAGCAGCTCCCTCGGACAGTCCTACGAGCAGTACTTC.

The J gene is TRBJ2-1, the V gene TRBV7-2; D gene unclear. This CDR3 is 14 amino acids long. Trimming left V 2 bases short and J 10 bases short, with 15 bases between. Germline-derived CDR1 and CDR2 are SGHTA and FQGNSA. The CDR3 DNA is TGTGCCAGCAGCTTACGGCTCCTAAGAGGAGAGCAGTTCTTC. Protein: CASSLRLLRGEQFF.

There are a few counts of this clone. This chain uses TRBV29-1 with TRBJ2-7, with D possibly being TRBD1 (6 bases). This CDR3 comprises 14 residues. V lost 7 bases to trimming and J lost 0 bases, with 16 bases between them. Germline assignment: CDR1 SQVTM and CDR2 ANQGSEA. CDR3 protein: CSAWDTSYSYEQYF. The CDR3 DNA reads as TGCAGCGCATGGGACACCTCGTACTCCTACGAGCAGTACTTC.

In its sample, this clone was seen a few times. The CDR3 loop reads CASSLAQENTEAFF. The CDR3 DNA is TGTGCCAGCAGCTTAGCGCAGGAGAACACTGAAGCTTTCTTT. The V gene is TRBV7-2, the J gene TRBJ1-1; D is undetermined. Per the germline V gene, CDR1 is SGHTA and CDR2 is FQGNSA. This CDR3 has 14 amino acids. V was cut by 0 bases and J by 1 base, with 6 bases left in between.

CDR3: CASSLGGGPLYNEQFF. CDR3 bases: TGTGCCAGCAGCTTGGGGGGTGGACCCCTATACAATGAGCAGTTCTTC. The V gene is TRBV5-4, the J gene TRBJ2-1; D unclear. The CDR3 is 16 amino acids. Germline-derived CDR1 and CDR2 are SGHNT and YYREEE (reference sequence). V lost 0 bases and J 4 bases, leaving 14 bases between the germline ends.

The chain links TRBV29-1 to TRBJ2-7; D ambiguous. V lost 7 bases, J lost 5 bases, and 9 bases lay in between. The CDR3 contains 10 residues. Per germline, CDR1 SQVTM and CDR2 ANQGSEA. The CDR3 DNA is TGCAGCGCTGGCTCACACGAGCAGTACTTC. This codes for CSAGSHEQYF.

This clone occurred a few times. Other DNA sequences of this sample code for an identical CDR3. The V gene is TRBV30, the J gene TRBJ1-1; no reliable D call. Looked up from germline, CDR1 is GTSNPN and CDR2 is SVGIG (reference sequence). The CDR3 totals 14 residues. Deletions cut 0 bases from V and 0 bases from J, with 8 bases between. The CDR3: CAWSVPGMNTEAFF. The CDR3 DNA sequence: TGTGCCTGGAGTGTACCGGGGATGAACACTGAAGCTTTCTTT.

The chain is built from TRBV15 and TRBJ1-5, with TRBD1 as a possible D gene (5 bases). The CDR3 extends over 15 amino acids. Trimming removed 0 bases from V and 5 bases from J, with 11 bases in between. Per the germline V gene, CDR1 is LNHNV and CDR2 is YYDKDF (reference sequence). CDR3 amino acids: CATSREGRTHQPQHF. The CDR3 nucleotides read TGTGCCACCAGCAGAGAGGGACGGACGCATCAGCCCCAGCATTTT.

In this sample, this clone turned up a few times. J is TRBJ2-1 and V is TRBV7-2; 7 bases align to TRBD1. The junction had 12 bases not matched to a gene; V was cut back by 1 base and J by 9 bases. Germline CDR1 and CDR2: SGHTA and FQGNSA. The CDR3 loop spans 16 amino acids. The CDR3 coding sequence is TGTGCCAGCAGCTTAGAACCCGACAGGGAAAGGGGTGAGCAGTTCTTC. Translating it yields CASSLEPDRERGEQFF.

The chain employs TRBV11-1 and TRBJ2-2; D is perhaps TRBD1 (6 bases). From germline, CDR1 is SGHAT and CDR2 FQDESV (reference sequence). V was clipped by 2 bases and J by 5 bases, with 12 bases between them. The CDR3 contains 15 residues. DNA of the CDR3: TGTGCCAGCAGCTTAAGTAGTCAGGGGACCGGGGAGCTGTTTTTT. Translation: CASSLSSQGTGELFF.

The chain uses TRBV19 and TRBJ2-7, with TRBD2 as a possible D gene (5 bases). With 4 bases removed from V and 2 bases from J, the gap between germline ends came to 15 bases. The germline V gene encodes CDR1 LNHDA and CDR2 SQIVND (reference sequence). The CDR3 contains 15 residues. CDR3 sequence: CASSTRGAETYEQYF. The CDR3 region has the DNA TGTGCCAGTAGTACCCGGGGAGCGGAAACCTACGAGCAGTACTTC.

This clone was picked up a small number of times. This chain connects TRBV28 to TRBJ2-5; D might be TRBD2 (5 bases). The V gene's germline CDR1 is MDHEN and CDR2 SYDVKM. This CDR3 comprises 14 residues. V was trimmed by 5 bases and J by 1 base, leaving 11 bases between them. The CDR3 sequence is CASSIPGIQETQYF. DNA of the CDR3: TGTGCCAGCAGTATTCCGGGAATCCAAGAGACCCAGTACTTC.

This clone was seen only a few times. The chain carries TRBV7-2 and TRBJ2-3, with TRBD2 identical over 9 bases. Germline CDR1 and CDR2: SGHTA and FQGNSA. The V and J ends lost 4 bases and 5 bases, in that order; junction bases with no gene match: 4. The CDR3 runs 14 residues. CDR3 sequence reads: CASSSGLAVDTQYF. The CDR3 region has the DNA TGTGCCAGCAGCTCGGGACTAGCTGTAGATACGCAGTATTTT.

This clone was detected only a few times. V is TRBV30 and J is TRBJ2-3; D is perhaps TRBD1 (5 bases). From germline, CDR1 is GTSNPN and CDR2 SVGIG (reference sequence). The CDR3 extends over 16 amino acids. Trimming left V 1 base short and J 6 bases short, with 20 bases between. CDR3 coding DNA: TGTGCCTGGAGTGCCCCAGGACGTAGGGGTGGGGATACGCAGTATTTT. Protein sequence: CAWSAPGRRGGDTQYF.

This chain links TRBV29-1 with TRBJ1-2, with TRBD1 as a possible D gene (6 bases). The CDR3 extends over 12 amino acids. The V end was cut by 7 bases, the J end by 3 bases, with 12 bases between. Germline loops: CDR1 SQVTM, CDR2 ANQGSEA. In nucleotides, the CDR3 is TGCAGCGGCGGGACATCCTACTATGGCTACACCTTC. It translates to CSGGTSYYGYTF.

The chain links TRBV28 to TRBJ2-7; 11 nucleotides line up with TRBD1. V was pared by 2 bases and J by 9 bases, with 9 bases of the junction left unmatched. CDR3 length: 15 residues. Germline assignment: CDR1 MDHEN and CDR2 SYDVKM. The CDR3 reads CASSLPGQGVLVQYF. The CDR3 DNA follows: TGTGCCAGCAGTTTACCGGGACAGGGGGTGCTAGTGCAGTACTTC.

This chain connects TRBV4-3 to TRBJ2-7; 8 nucleotides match TRBD1. V dropped 1 base and J dropped 3; count of bases not matched to a gene: 5. The CDR3 is 15 residues long. CDR1 is LGHNA, CDR2 YSLEER, per germline. The CDR3 region has the DNA TGCGCCAGCAGCCAAGGCGGACAGGGAGTCTACGAGCAGTACTTC. Translating it yields CASSQGGQGVYEQYF.

This clone has a handful of counts. The chain recombines TRBV25-1 with TRBJ2-3, with a tentative D call TRBD2 (6 bases). Per germline, CDR1 MGHDK and CDR2 SYGVNS. The V end was cut by 4 bases, the J end by 1 base, with 9 bases between. The CDR3 loop spans 14 amino acids. CDR3 sequence reads: CASSGRVRTDTQYF. CDR3 bases: TGTGCCAGCAGTGGGAGGGTTCGCACAGATACGCAGTATTTT. Full variable domain (remainder filled in from reference TRBV25-1 and TRBJ2-3): EADIYQTPRYLVIGTGKKITLECSQTMGHDKMYWYQQDPGMELHLIHYSYGVNSTEKGDLSSESTVSRIRTEHFPLTLESARPSHTSQYLCASSGRVRTDTQYFGPGTRLTVL.

This clone showed up many times. This rearrangement joins TRBV2 to TRBJ2-1; D ambiguous. There are 14 residues in the CDR3. V was pared by 4 bases and J by 6 bases, with 13 bases between. Germline lookup yields CDR1 SNHLY and CDR2 FYNNEI. In DNA form, the CDR3 reads TGTGCCAGCAGTGCACTGGCTCTTGGCAATGAGCAGTTCTTC. Amino acids: CASSALALGNEQFF.

The gene calls are TRBV29-1 and TRBJ1-5; D is perhaps TRBD1 (5 bases). This CDR3 is built from 13 residues. V was cut by 6 bases and J by 4 bases, with 13 bases left in between. The germline V gene encodes CDR1 SQVTM and CDR2 ANQGSEA. DNA of the CDR3: TGCAGCGTCGCTGACAGATATAATCAGCCCCAGCATTTT. Translated, it gives CSVADRYNQPQHF.

This clone was counted a few times. V is TRBV30 and J is TRBJ1-4; a possible D gene is TRBD1 (6 bases). Trimming removed 2 bases from V and 8 bases from J, with 12 bases in between. Germline V gives CDR1 GTSNPN, CDR2 SVGIG (reference sequence). The CDR3 is made up of 13 amino acids. For the CDR3, the DNA is TGTGCCTGGAGTTCAGGGGTTGTGGAAAAACTGTTTTTT. Its protein product is CAWSSGVVEKLFF.

This clone was seen a few times. The J gene is TRBJ2-3, the V gene TRBV6-5, with D unresolved. Trimming shortened V by 4 bases and J by 2 bases, and 7 bases separated the two germline ends. CDR3 length: 13 amino acids. Germline V gene lookup returns CDR1 MNHEY and CDR2 SVGAGI. CDR3 sequence: CASSLDFTDTQYF. The CDR3 nucleotides read TGTGCCAGCAGTTTGGATTTCACAGATACGCAGTATTTT.

This clone occurred a few times. This rearrangement joins TRBV7-2 to TRBJ2-5; D is uncertain. Per germline, CDR1 SGHTA and CDR2 FQGNSA. The CDR3 is made up of 13 amino acids. The V and J ends lost 5 bases and 1 base respectively, with 8 bases between them. DNA of the CDR3: TGTGCCAGCAGCCGGGCGACCCAAGAGACCCAGTACTTC. This gives the protein CASSRATQETQYF.

This chain uses TRBV6-6 with TRBJ2-7; a possible D gene is TRBD2 (6 bases). The CDR3 is made up of 13 amino acids. Deletions cut 6 bases from V and 2 bases from J, with 11 bases between. Germline assignment: CDR1 MNHNY and CDR2 SVGAGI (reference sequence). The CDR3 DNA is TGTGCCAGCAGGGCCTCGGGGGCCTACGAGCAGTACTTC. It encodes CASRASGAYEQYF.

Only a few counts were recorded for this clone. The rearrangement uses TRBV29-1 and TRBJ2-3, with 14 bases that match TRBD2. CDR1 is SQVTM and CDR2 is ANQGSEA in the germline V gene. With V trimmed by 6 bases and J by 3 bases, 5 bases remained unmatched. The CDR3 is 15 amino acids. The CDR3 protein is CSVAGLAGVTDTQYF. The CDR3 DNA follows: TGCAGCGTAGCGGGACTAGCGGGAGTGACAGATACGCAGTATTTT.

In its sample, this clone was seen a few times. The chain is built from TRBV30 and TRBJ2-7; D gene uncertain. Germline V CDR1 and CDR2: GTSNPN, SVGIG (reference sequence). With 4 bases removed from V and 6 bases from J, the gap between germline ends came to 13 bases. The CDR3 length is 12 residues. The CDR3 here is CAWNGVVGEQYF. DNA for the CDR3: TGTGCCTGGAATGGGGTGGTAGGCGAGCAGTACTTC.

V and J are TRBV25-1 and TRBJ2-5; maybe TRBD1 (5 bases). CDR3 length equals 14 residues. Trimming removed 4 bases from V and 0 bases from J, with 9 bases in between. Germline CDR1 and CDR2: MGHDK and SYGVNS. CDR3 loop: CASSGYRNQETQYF. Here the CDR3 DNA reads TGTGCCAGCAGTGGGTACAGGAACCAAGAGACCCAGTACTTC.